This TCR beta chain was captured by sequencing in a study of OX40 agonist ivuxolimab in advanced cancers. About the study as a whole: Ivuxolimab, which targeted the costimulatory receptor OX40 (CD134), was an agonistic, fully human IgG2 monoclonal antibody. The paper describes the monotherapy dose-escalation part (N of about 47 patients) of the phase I trial of ivuxolimab. In the dose-escalation cohort, 82.7% of patients were male, and the mean age was roughly 60 years with a range of roughly 23 to 79. The purpose of peripheral TCRbeta sequencing was to test whether ivuxolimab changed TCR sequence diversity and led to clonal T-cell expansion. Partial responses occurred in three dose-escalation patients: two with cutaneous melanoma and one with hepatocellular carcinoma. Of the roughly 54 dose-escalation patients, hepatocellular carcinoma was present in about 20, melanoma in roughly 15, renal cell carcinoma in 9 and head and neck cancer in 9. Prior anti-PD-1, anti-PD-L1 or anti-CTLA-4 therapy was permitted, and 40% of dose-escalation patients had received checkpoint inhibitors. Intravenous ivuxolimab was administered to patients every 2 weeks at six dose levels: 0.01, 0.1, 0.3, 1.5, 3 and 10 mg/kg. Points the paper makes about the study in general: On average, CD8+ T cells showed more expanded clones than CD4+ T cells after ivuxolimab. Low levels of normalized T-cell clonal expansion were also seen in some patients who did not respond. At doses of 0.1 to 3.0 mg/kg, clonal expansion of both CD4+ and CD8+ T cells in blood was seen between baseline and week 6. The antigen specificity of the peripheral T cells that underwent clonal expansion was not determined. Partial responders in the 0.1-3.0 mg/kg groups had among the lowest normalized peripheral clonal expansion, especially among CD8+ T cells.

To sequence the TCRbeta CDR3 region, genomic DNA was isolated from the sorted cells. The immunoSEQ Assay was used to sequence the TCRbeta CDR3 regions. Held by TCRdb, this immuneACCESS table contains in-frame sequences only and omits some clones. Under half of the omission traces to an unresolved V gene where checked; the cause of the rest is unknown. Across this sample there are about 58,000 clones, with 89% seen only once. The leading ten clones occupy approximately 13% of the sample. With regard to this clone: This receptor's antigen is unknown. Base-call qualities are not available, and no considerably larger clone is one nucleotide away.

The trial excluded patients who had a history of autoimmune disease or were on systemic immunosuppression. Peripheral blood for TCR sequencing was drawn from every dose cohort at baseline, at cycle 4 day 1 and at cycle 7 day 1. Samples were obtained from an open-label, multicenter, first-in-human phase I dose-escalation trial of ivuxolimab. Adults with locally advanced or metastatic melanoma, renal cell carcinoma, hepatocellular carcinoma or head and neck squamous cell carcinoma were enrolled in the trial. Before TCR sequencing, CD4+ and CD8+ T cells were separately sorted from peripheral blood. Based on the germline V gene (reference sequence), the CDR1 and CDR2 sequences are LNHDA and SQIVND. V lost 2 bases and J lost 3 bases, and the count of bases not matched to a germline gene is 9. The CDR3 contains 19 residues, cysteine and phenylalanine counted. The DNA shown is the 57-base CDR3, in frame from base 1.

The chain employs TRBV19 and TRBJ2-2; 13 bases in the middle match TRBD2. This clonotype originated in an adult with an advanced solid tumor such as melanoma, head and neck, liver or kidney cancer. Sequencing was performed on CD4+ or CD8+ T cells sorted from blood, taken in a trial of the OX40 agonist ivuxolimab. The DNA is as follows: TGTGCCAGTAGTATATTCGGACTAGCGGGAGTGATTGACACCGGGGAGCTGTTTTTT. Its protein reads: CASSIFGLAGVIDTGELFF.